This TCR beta chain was retrieved from a study of blood T cell repertoires in COVID-19. Study at large: Collection of acute and convalescent COVID-19 samples took place in the United States, Italy and Spain. PBMCs, B-cell-depleted T cells, or T cells were the source of the cDNA or gDNA that made up the material.

Original data processing: Estimation of nucleated cell counts relied on the amplification of reference gene primers. The table came from immunoSEQ multiplex PCR; TCRdb's copy has only in-frame clones and leaves some out. From that table come the V and J calls and clone size; the DNA was used to work out D and trimming. The sample has about 120,000 clones, more than 75% seen once. Sample: peripheral blood. This sequence was found in a man aged 60-69 years with acute or convalescent COVID-19.

In DNA, the CDR3 is TGTGCCAGCAGGGGGACAGGGCAACGGAACTCACCCCTCCACTTT. Its translation: CASRGTGQRNSPLHF. The rearrangement links TRBV2 to TRBJ1-6; the match to TRBD1 covers 9 bases. V was clipped by 6 bases and J by 10 bases; unmatched bases: 10. The CDR3 contains 15 residues. Germline CDR1 is SNHLY and CDR2 is FYNNEI.